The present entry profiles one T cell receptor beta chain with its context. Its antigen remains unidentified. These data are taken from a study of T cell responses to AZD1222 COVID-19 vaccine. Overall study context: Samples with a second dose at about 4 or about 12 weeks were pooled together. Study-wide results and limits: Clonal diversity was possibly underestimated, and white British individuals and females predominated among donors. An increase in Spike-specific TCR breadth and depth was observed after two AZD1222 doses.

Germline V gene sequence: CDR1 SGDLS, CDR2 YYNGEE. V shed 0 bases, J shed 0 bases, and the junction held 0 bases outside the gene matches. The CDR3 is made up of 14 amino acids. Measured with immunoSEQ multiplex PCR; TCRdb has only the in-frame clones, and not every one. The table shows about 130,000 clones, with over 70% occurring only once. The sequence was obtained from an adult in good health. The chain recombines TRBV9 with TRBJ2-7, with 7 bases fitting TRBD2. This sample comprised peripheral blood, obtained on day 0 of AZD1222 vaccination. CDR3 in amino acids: CASSVGLASYEQYF. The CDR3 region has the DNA TGTGCCAGCAGCGTAGGACTAGCCTCCTACGAGCAGTACTTC.